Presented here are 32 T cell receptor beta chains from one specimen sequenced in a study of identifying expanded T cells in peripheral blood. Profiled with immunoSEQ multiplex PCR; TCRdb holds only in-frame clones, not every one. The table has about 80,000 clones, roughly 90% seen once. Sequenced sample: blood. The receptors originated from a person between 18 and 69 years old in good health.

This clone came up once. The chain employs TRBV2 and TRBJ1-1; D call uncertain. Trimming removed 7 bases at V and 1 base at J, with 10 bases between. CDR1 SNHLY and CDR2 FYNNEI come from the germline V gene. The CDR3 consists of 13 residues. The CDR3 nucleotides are TGTGCCAGCATCTTCAGCGAGAACACTGAAGCTTTCTTT. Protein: CASIFSENTEAFF.

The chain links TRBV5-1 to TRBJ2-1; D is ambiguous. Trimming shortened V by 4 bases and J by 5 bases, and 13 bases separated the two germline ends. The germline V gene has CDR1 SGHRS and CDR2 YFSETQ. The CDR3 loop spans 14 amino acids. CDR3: CASSPDKLNNEQFF. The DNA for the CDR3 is TGCGCCAGCAGCCCCGACAAGTTAAACAATGAGCAGTTCTTC.

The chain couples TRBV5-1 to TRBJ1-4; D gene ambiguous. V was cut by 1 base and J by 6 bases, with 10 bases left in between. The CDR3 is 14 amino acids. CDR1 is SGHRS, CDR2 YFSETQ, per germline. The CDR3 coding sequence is TGCGCCAGCAGCTTGCTCGGACTAGATGAAAAACTGTTTTTT. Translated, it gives CASSLLGLDEKLFF.

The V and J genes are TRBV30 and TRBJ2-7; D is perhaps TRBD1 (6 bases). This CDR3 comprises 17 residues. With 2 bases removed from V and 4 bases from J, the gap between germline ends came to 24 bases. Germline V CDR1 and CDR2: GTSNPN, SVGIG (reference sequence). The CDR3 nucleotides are TGTGCCTGGAGTCCTTCCCGGACAGAGCCCATCGCATACGAGCAGTACTTC. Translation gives CAWSPSRTEPIAYEQYF.

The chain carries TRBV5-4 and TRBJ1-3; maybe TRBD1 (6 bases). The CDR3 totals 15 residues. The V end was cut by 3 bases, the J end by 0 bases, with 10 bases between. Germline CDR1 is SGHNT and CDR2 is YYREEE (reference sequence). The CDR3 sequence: CASSSQGRSGNTIYF. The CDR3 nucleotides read TGTGCCAGCAGCTCACAGGGCCGCTCTGGAAACACCATATATTTT.

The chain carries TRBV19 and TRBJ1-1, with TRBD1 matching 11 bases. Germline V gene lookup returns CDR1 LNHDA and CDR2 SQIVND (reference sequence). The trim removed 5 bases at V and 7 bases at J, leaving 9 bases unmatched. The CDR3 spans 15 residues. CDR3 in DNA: TGTGCCAGTAGTGCGGGGACAGGGGGTTATAATGAAGCTTTCTTT. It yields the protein CASSAGTGGYNEAFF.

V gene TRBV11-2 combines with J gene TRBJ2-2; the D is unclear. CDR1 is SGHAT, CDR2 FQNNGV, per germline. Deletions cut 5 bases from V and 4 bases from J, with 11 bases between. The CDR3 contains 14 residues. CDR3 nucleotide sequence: TGTGCCAGCAGCCACCCCCCGGGCACCGGGGAGCTGTTTTTT. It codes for CASSHPPGTGELFF.

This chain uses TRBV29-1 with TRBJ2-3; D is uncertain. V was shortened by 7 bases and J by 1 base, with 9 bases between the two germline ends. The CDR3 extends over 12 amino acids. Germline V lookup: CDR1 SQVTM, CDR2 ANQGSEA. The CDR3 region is CSGGRGTDTQYF. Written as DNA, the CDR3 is TGCAGCGGGGGTCGGGGCACAGATACGCAGTATTTT.

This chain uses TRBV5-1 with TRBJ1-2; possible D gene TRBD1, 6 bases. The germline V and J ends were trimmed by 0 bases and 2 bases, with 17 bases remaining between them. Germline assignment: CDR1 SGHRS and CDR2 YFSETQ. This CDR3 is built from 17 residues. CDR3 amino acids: CASSLVPTGTANYGYTF. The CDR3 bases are TGCGCCAGCAGCTTGGTACCGACAGGAACAGCGAACTATGGCTACACCTTC.

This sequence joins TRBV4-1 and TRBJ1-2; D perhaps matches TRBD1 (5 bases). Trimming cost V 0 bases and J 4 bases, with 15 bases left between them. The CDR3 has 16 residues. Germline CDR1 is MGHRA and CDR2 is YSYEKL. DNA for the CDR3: TGCGCCAGCAGCCAAGATACCGGGACGGGGAGCTATGGCTACACCTTC. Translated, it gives CASSQDTGTGSYGYTF.

The CDR3 DNA reads as TGTGCCAGCAGCTTCGGGTTTGGCTACACCTTC. As protein: CASSFGFGYTF. The chain is built from TRBV7-9 and TRBJ1-2, with D unresolved. Trimming shortened V by 3 bases and J by 7 bases, and 6 bases separated the two germline ends. The CDR3 runs 11 residues. Germline V gene sequence: CDR1 SEHNR, CDR2 FQNEAQ (reference sequence). Filled out from reference TRBV7-9 and TRBJ1-2, the complete variable domain reads DTGVSQNPRHKITKRGQNVTFRCDPISEHNRLYWYRQTLGQGPEFLTYFQNEAQLEKSRLLSDRFSAERPKGSFSTLEIQRTEQGDSAMYLCASSFGFGYTFGSGTRLTVV.

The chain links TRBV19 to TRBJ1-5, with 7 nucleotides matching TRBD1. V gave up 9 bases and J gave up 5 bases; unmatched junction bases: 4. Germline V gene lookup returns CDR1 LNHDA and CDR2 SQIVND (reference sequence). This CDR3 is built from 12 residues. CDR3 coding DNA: TGTGCCAGCAGACAGGGACATCAGCCCCAGCATTTT. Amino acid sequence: CASRQGHQPQHF.

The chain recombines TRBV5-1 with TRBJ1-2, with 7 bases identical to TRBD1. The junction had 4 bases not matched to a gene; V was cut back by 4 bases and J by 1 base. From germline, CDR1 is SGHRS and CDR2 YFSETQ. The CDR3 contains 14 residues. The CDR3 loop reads CASSAGQVNYGYTF. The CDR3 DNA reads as TGCGCCAGCAGCGCCGGACAGGTTAACTATGGCTACACCTTC.

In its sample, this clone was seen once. CDR3 in DNA: TGTGCCAGCAGCGGCGCGGGGGCTTTCACAGATACGCAGTATTTT. Translated, it gives CASSGAGAFTDTQYF. This chain connects TRBV9 to TRBJ2-3, with a tentative D call TRBD2 (7 bases). The CDR3 runs to 15 residues. CDR1 SGDLS and CDR2 YYNGEE come from the germline V gene. Trimming took off 3 bases at V and 2 bases at J, with 13 bases between the two ends.

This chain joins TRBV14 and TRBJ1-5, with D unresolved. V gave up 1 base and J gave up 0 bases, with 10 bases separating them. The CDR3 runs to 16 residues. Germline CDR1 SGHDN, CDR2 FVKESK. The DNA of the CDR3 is TGTGCCAGCAGCCAAGGGGTGGAATATAGCAATCAGCCCCAGCATTTT. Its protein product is CASSQGVEYSNQPQHF.

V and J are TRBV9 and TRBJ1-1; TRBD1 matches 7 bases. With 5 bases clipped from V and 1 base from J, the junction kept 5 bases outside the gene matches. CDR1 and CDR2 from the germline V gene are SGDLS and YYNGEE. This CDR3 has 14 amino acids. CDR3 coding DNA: TGTGCCAGCAGTTCCGGGACAGCGAACACTGAAGCTTTCTTT. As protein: CASSSGTANTEAFF.

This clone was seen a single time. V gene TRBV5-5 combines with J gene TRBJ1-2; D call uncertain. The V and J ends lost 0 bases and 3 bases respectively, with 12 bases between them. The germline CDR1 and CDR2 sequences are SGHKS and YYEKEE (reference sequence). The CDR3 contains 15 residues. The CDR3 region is CASSLGQEVDYGYTF. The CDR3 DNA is TGTGCCAGCAGCTTGGGGCAAGAGGTGGACTATGGCTACACCTTC.

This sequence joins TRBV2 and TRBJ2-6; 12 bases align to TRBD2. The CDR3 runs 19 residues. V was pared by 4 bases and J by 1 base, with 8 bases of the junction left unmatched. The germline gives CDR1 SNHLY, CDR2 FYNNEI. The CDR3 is CASSGRTSGAASGANVLTF. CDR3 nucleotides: TGTGCCAGCAGTGGCAGGACTAGCGGGGCGGCGTCTGGGGCCAACGTCCTGACTTTC.

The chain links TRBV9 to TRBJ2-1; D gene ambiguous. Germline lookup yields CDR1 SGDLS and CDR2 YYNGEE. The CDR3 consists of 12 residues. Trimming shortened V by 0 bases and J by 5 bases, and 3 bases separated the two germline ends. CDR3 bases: TGTGCCAGCAGCGTAGGGCACAATGAGCAGTTCTTC. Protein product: CASSVGHNEQFF.

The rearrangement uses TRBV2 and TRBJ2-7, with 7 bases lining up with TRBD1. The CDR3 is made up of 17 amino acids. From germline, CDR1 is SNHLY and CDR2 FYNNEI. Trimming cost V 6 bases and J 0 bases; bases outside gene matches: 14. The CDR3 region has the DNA TGTGCCAGCAGCGCGGTAGAGGGACAGCCAAGCTCCTACGAGCAGTACTTC. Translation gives CASSAVEGQPSSYEQYF.

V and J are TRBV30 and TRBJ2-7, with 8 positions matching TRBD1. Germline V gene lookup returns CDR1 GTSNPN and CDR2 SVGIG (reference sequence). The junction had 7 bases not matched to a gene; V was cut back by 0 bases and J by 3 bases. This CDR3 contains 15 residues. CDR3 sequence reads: CAWSVDGTGNYEQYF. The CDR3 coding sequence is TGTGCCTGGAGTGTAGATGGGACAGGTAACTACGAGCAGTACTTC.

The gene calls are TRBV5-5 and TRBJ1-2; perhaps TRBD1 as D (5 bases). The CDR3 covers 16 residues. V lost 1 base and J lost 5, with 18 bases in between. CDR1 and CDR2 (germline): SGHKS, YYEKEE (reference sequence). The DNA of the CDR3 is TGTGCCAGCAGCTTGAGGGAAAAGGGGCCGGGGTATGGCTACACCTTC. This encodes CASSLREKGPGYGYTF.

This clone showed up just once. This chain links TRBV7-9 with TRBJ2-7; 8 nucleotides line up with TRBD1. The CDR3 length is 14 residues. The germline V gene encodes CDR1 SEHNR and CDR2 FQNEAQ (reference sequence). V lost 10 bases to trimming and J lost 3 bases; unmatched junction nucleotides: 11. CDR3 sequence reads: CATEDRDENYEQYF. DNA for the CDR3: TGTGCCACCGAGGACAGGGATGAAAACTACGAGCAGTACTTC.

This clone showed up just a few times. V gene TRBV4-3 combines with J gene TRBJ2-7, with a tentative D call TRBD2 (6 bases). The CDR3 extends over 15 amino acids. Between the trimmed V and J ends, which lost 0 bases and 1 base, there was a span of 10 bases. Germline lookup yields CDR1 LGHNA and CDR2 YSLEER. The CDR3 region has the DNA TGCGCCAGCAGCCAAGAGACTAGGACTTCCTACGAGCAGTACTTC. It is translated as CASSQETRTSYEQYF.

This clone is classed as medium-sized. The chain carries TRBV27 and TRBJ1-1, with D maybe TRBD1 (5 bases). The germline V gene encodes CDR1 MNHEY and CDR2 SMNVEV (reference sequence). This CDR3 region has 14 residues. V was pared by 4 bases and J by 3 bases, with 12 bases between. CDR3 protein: CASSWGGVDTEAFF. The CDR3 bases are TGTGCCAGCAGTTGGGGAGGGGTGGACACTGAAGCTTTCTTT.

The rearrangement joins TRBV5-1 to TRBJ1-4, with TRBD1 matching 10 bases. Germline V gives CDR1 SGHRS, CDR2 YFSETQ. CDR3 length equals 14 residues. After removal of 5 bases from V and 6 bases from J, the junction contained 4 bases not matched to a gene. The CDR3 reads CASRPGTGDEKLFF. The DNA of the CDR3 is TGCGCCAGCAGACCCGGGACAGGGGATGAAAAACTGTTTTTT. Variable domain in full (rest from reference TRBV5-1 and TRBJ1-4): KAGVTQTPRYLIKTRGQQVTLSCSPISGHRSVSWYQQTPGQGLQFLFEYFSETQRNKGNFPGRFSGRQFSNSRSEMNVSTLELGDSALYLCASRPGTGDEKLFFGSGTQLSVL.

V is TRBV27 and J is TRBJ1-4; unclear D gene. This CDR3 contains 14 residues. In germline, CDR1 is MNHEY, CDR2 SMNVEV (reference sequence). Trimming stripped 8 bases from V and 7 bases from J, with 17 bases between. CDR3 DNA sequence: TGTGCCAGCGCACGGGCTGTTATTGGTGAAAAACTGTTTTTT. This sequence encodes CASARAVIGEKLFF.

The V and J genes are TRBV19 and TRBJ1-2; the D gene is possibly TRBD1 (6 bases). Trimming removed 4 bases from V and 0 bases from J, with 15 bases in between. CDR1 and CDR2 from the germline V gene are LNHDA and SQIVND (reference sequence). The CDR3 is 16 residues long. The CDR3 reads CASSRQSGTSNYGYTF. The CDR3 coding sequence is TGTGCCAGTAGTAGGCAATCCGGGACATCTAACTATGGCTACACCTTC.

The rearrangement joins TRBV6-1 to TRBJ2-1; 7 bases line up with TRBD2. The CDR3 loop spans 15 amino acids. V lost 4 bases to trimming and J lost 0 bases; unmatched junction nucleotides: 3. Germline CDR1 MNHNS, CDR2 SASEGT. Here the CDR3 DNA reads TGTGCCAGCAGTGCTAGCGGCGGCTCCTACAATGAGCAGTTCTTC. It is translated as CASSASGGSYNEQFF.

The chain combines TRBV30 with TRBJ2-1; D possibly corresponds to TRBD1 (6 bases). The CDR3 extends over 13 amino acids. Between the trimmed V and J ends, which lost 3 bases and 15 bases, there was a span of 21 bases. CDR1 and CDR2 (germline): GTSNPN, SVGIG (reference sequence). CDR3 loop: CAWSKKTARGPFF. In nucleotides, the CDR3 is TGTGCCTGGAGCAAAAAAACGGCCAGGGGACCGTTCTTC.

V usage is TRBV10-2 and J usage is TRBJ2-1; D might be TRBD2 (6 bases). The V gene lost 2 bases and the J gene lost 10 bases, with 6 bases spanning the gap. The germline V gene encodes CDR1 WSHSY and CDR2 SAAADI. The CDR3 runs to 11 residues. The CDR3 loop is CASSERGEQFF. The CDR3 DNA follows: TGCGCCAGCAGTGAGCGGGGGGAGCAGTTCTTC.

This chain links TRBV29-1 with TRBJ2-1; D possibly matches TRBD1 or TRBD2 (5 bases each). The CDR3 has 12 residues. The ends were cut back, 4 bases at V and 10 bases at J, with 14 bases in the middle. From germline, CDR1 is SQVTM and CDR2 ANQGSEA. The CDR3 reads CSVAWDRPEQFF. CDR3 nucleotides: TGCAGCGTTGCGTGGGACCGCCCCGAGCAGTTCTTC.